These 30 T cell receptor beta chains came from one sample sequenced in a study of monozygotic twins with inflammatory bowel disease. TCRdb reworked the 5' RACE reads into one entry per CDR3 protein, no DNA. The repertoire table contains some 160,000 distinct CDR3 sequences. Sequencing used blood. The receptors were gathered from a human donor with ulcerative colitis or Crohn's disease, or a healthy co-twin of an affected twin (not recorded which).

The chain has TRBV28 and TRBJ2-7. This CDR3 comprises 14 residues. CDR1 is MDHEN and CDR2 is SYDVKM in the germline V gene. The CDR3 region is CASSLRGPSYEQYF.

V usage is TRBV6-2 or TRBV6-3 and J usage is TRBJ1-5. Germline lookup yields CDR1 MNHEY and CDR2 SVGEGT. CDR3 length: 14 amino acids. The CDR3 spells CASSYRQTNQPQHF.

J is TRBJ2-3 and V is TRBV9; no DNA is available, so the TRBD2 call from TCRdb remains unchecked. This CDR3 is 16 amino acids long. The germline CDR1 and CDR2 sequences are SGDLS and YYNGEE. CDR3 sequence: CASSASAGKGTDTQYF.

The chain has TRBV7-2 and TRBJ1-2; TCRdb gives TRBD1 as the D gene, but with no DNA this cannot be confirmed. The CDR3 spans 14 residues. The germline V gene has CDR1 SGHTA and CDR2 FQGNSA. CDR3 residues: CASSLEGVSYGYTF.

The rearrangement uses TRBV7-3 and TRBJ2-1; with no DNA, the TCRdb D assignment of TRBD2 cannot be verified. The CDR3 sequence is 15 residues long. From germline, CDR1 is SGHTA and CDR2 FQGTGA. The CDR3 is CASGLGTGPYNEQFF.

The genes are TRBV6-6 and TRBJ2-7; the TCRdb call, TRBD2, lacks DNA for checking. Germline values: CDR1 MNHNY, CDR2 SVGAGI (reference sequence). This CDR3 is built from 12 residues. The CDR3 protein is CASTLWEGEQYF.

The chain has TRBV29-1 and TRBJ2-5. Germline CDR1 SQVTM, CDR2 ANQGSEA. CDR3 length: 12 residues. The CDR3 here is CSVGETQETQYF.

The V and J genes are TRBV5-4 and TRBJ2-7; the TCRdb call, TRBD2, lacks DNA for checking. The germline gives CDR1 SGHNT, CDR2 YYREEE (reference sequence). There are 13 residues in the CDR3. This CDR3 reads CASSLSGKGTSSF.

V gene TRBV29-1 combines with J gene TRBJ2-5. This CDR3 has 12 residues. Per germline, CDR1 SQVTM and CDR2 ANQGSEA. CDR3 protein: CSVDLYQETQYF.

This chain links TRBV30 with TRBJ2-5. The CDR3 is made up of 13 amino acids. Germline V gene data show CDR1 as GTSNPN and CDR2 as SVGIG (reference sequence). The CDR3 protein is CAWLRWDQETQYF.

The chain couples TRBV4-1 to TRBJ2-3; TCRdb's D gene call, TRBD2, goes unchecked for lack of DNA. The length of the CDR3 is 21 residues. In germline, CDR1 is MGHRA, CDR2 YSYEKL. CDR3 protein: CASSQNPGELAGGINTDTQYF.

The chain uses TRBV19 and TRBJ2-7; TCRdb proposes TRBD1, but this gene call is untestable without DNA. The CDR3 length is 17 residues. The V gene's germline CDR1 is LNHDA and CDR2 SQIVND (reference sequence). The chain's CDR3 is CASRTDYGTGGIDEQYF.

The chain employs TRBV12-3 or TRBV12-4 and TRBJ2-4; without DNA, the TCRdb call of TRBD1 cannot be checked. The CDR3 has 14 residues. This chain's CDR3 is CASQGPIAKNIQYF.

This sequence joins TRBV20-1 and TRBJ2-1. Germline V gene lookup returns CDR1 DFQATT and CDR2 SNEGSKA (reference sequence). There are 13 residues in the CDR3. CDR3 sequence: CSARDLLDNEQFF.

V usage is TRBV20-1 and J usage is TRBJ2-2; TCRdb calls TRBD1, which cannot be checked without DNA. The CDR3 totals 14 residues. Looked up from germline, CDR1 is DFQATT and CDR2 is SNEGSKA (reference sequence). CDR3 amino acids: CSARDPGDHGELFF.

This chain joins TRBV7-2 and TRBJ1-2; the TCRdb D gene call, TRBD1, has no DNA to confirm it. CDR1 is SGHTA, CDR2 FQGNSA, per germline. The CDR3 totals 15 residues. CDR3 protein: CASSRGQGGQYGYTF.

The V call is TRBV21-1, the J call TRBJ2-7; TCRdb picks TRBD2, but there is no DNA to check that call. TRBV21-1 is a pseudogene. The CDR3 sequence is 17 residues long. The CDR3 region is CASSKEGSREASYEQYF.

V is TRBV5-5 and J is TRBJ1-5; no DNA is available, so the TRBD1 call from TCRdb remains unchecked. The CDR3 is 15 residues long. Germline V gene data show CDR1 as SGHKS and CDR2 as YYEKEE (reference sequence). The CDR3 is CASSLETGPMGPQHF. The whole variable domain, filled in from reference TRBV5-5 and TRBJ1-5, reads DAGVTQSPTHLIKTRGQQVTLRCSPISGHKSVSWYQQVLGQGPQFIFQYYEKEERGRGNFPDRFSARQFPNYSSELNVNALLLGDSALYLCASSLETGPMGPQHFGDGTRLSIL.

Here the CDR3 reads CSAPGVENYGYTF. The V and J genes are TRBV20-1 and TRBJ1-2; the D call of TRBD1 rests on TCRdb alone, since no DNA is present to check it. The CDR3 is 13 amino acids. Germline CDR1 reads DFQATT; CDR2 reads SNEGSKA (reference sequence).

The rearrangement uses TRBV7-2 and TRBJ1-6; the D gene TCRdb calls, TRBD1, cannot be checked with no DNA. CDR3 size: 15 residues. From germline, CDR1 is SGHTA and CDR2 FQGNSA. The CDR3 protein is CASSTQGGDNSPLHF.

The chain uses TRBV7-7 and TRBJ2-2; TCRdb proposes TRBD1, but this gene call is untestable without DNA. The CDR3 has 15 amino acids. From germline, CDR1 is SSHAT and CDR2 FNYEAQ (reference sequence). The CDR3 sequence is CASSSFPGRGRELFF.

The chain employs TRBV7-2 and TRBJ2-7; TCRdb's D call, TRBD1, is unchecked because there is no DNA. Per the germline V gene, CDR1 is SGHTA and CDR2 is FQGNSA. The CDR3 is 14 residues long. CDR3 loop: CASSYRDGGYEQYF. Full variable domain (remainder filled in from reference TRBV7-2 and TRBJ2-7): GAGVSQSPSNKVTEKGKDVELRCDPISGHTALYWYRQSLGQGLEFLIYFQGNSAPDKSGLPSDRFSAERTGGSVSTLTIQRTQQEDSAVYLCASSYRDGGYEQYFGPGTRLTVT.

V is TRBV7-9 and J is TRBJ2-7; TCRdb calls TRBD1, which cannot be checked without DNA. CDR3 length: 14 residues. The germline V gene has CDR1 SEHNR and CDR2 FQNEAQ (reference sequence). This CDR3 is CASSFGGGPAEQYF.

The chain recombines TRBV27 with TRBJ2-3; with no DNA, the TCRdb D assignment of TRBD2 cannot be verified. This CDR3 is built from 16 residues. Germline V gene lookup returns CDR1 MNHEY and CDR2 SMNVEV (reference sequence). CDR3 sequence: CASSLWASGKADTQYF.

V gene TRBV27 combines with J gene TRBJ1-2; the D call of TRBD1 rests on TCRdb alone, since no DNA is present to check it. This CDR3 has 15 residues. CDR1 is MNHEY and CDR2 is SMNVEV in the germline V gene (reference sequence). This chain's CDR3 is CASSPWVQGDSGYTF.

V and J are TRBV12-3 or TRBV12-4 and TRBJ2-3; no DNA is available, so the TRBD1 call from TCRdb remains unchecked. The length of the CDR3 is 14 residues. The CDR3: CASSLTGPTDTQYF.

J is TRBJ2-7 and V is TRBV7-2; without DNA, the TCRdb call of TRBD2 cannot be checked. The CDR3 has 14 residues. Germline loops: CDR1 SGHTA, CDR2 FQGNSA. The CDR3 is CASSPTSGSYEQYF.

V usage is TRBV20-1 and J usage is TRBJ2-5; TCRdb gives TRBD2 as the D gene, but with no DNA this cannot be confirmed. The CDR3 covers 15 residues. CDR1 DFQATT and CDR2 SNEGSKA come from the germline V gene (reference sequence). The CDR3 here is CSALPPGGTQETQYF.

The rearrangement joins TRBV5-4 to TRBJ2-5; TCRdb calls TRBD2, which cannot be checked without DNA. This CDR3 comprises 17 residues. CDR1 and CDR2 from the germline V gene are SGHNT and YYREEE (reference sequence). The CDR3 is CASSNGLAGAPQETQYF.

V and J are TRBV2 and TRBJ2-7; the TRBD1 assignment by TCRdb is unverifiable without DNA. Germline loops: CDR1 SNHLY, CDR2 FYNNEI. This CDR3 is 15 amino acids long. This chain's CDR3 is CASTLDGTFPYEQYF. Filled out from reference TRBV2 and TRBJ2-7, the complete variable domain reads EPEVTQTPSHQVTQMGQEVILRCVPISNHLYFYWYRQILGQKVEFLVSFYNNEISEKSEIFDDQFSVERPDGSNFTLKIRSTKLEDSAMYFCASTLDGTFPYEQYFGPGTRLTVT.